One and the same sample provided the 20 T cell receptor beta chains below, sequenced in a study of shared clonotypes between healthy human individuals. The assay was immunoSEQ multiplex PCR, and TCRdb's table has in-frame clones only and misses some. Among some 380,000 clones listed, just over 95% were seen once. Sequencing input: memory CD8+ T cells sorted from blood. Subset denoted: CD45RO+ cells pooled with CCR7-negative TemRA cells. Every receptor here comes from a man aged 30-40 years in good health.

The chain joins TRBV7-8 to TRBJ2-1; 7 positions agree with TRBD2. CDR1 and CDR2 (germline): SGHVS, FQNEAQ. J gave up 0 bases and V 1 base, and 3 bases lay outside the gene matches. The CDR3 is 16 residues long. DNA of the CDR3: TGTGCCAGCAGCTTAGAGAGGACTAGCTCCTACAATGAGCAGTTCTTC. Encoded protein: CASSLERTSSYNEQFF.

This sequence joins TRBV5-1 and TRBJ1-4; TRBD1 is a possible D gene (6 bases). The V gene's germline CDR1 is SGHRS and CDR2 YFSETQ. The CDR3 is made up of 15 amino acids. V dropped 4 bases and J dropped 2 bases, with 12 bases sitting between them. The CDR3, as DNA: TGCGCCAGCAGCGACAGGCTCGGTACTAATGAAAAACTGTTTTTT. Its translation is CASSDRLGTNEKLFF.

V usage is TRBV5-1 and J usage is TRBJ2-3, with 7 bases that match TRBD1. The V gene's germline CDR1 is SGHRS and CDR2 YFSETQ. J lost 2 bases, V lost 4 bases, and 7 bases had no gene match. The CDR3 length is 15 residues. The CDR3 spells CASSPTGSNTDTQYF. The CDR3 nucleotides read TGCGCCAGCAGCCCGACAGGGTCCAACACAGATACGCAGTATTTT.

The chain joins TRBV14 to TRBJ2-1; perhaps TRBD1 as D (8 bases). Trimming pared 7 bases from V and 0 bases from J, leaving 25 bases between. This CDR3 has 19 residues. Germline assignment: CDR1 SGHDN and CDR2 FVKESK. Here the CDR3 reads CASMRTGLIAGPSYNEQFF. The CDR3, as DNA: TGTGCCAGCATGCGGACAGGGCTGATAGCGGGCCCCTCCTACAATGAGCAGTTCTTC.

J is TRBJ2-7 and V is TRBV10-3, with no clear D. The germline gives CDR1 ENHRY, CDR2 SYGVKD. This CDR3 comprises 14 residues. Trimming took off 4 bases at V and 4 bases at J, with 14 bases between the two ends. As DNA, the CDR3 is TGTGCCATCAGTGTGAAGGGTCCCGAATACGAGCAGTACTTC. Translated: CAISVKGPEYEQYF.

The chain uses TRBV2 and TRBJ2-2, with 9 bases fitting TRBD2. The CDR3 has 16 residues. The germline V gene has CDR1 SNHLY and CDR2 FYNNEI. V dropped 8 bases and J dropped 6; count of bases not matched to a gene: 13. The CDR3 DNA reads TGTGCCAGCGGGGGGGTCGTAGCGGGAGACCCCGGGGAGCTGTTTTTT. Translating it yields CASGGVVAGDPGELFF.

V gene TRBV7-9 combines with J gene TRBJ2-2; 8 positions agree with TRBD1. The V segment lost 6 bases and the J segment 5 bases; nucleotides outside the gene matches: 5. Germline V gives CDR1 SEHNR, CDR2 FQNEAQ (reference sequence). The CDR3 consists of 14 residues. The CDR3 DNA sequence: TGTGCCAGCAGTCGGGACAGGATAACCGGGGAGCTGTTTTTT. It translates to CASSRDRITGELFF.

With regard to this clone: Other nucleotide sequences in the sample specify the same CDR3. The V and J genes are TRBV10-3 and TRBJ1-5, with D perhaps matching TRBD1 (5 bases). Trimming removed 2 bases at V and 4 bases at J, with 9 bases between. The germline V gene encodes CDR1 ENHRY and CDR2 SYGVKD. The CDR3 extends over 14 amino acids. The CDR3 is CAISEGAGNQPQHF. The CDR3 DNA is TGTGCCATCAGTGAGGGGGCGGGAAATCAGCCCCAGCATTTT.

The chain has TRBV19 and TRBJ2-5, with D perhaps assigned TRBD1 or TRBD2 (5 bases each). The CDR3 contains 13 residues. Germline V gives CDR1 LNHDA, CDR2 SQIVND (reference sequence). V lost 7 bases, J lost 1 base, and 10 bases lay in between. For the CDR3, the DNA is TGTGCCAGTAAATCAGGGAGCCAAGAGACCCAGTACTTC. It encodes CASKSGSQETQYF.

This clone has just one count. The chain links TRBV28 to TRBJ2-1; tentative D call: TRBD1 (6 bases). This CDR3 has 16 residues. V lost 8 bases, J lost 3 bases, and 20 bases lay in between. Germline V gene sequence: CDR1 MDHEN, CDR2 SYDVKM. The CDR3 loop is CASRVGAPPNYNEQFF. CDR3 sequence (DNA): TGTGCCAGCCGGGTGGGGGCCCCCCCCAACTACAATGAGCAGTTCTTC. Using reference TRBV28 and TRBJ2-1 for the parts outside the CDR3, the full variable domain is DVKVTQSSRYLVKRTGEKVFLECVQDMDHENMFWYRQDPGLGLRLIYFSYDVKMKEKGDIPEGYSVSREKKERFSLILESASTNQTSMYLCASRVGAPPNYNEQFFGPGTRLTVL.

The rearrangement joins TRBV30 to TRBJ2-5; D unresolved. This CDR3 is 14 amino acids long. Germline V CDR1 and CDR2: GTSNPN, SVGIG (reference sequence). V shed 0 bases and J shed 3 bases, with 11 bases lying between them. The CDR3 here is CAWSVGRLEETQYF. Here the CDR3 DNA reads TGTGCCTGGAGTGTGGGTAGGCTGGAAGAGACCCAGTACTTC. The variable domain in full, with the rest retrieved from reference TRBV30 and TRBJ2-5, is SQTIHQWPATLVQPVGSPLSLECTVEGTSNPNLYWYRQAAGRGLQLLFYSVGIGQISSEVPQNLSASRPQDRQFILSSKKLLLSDSGFYLCAWSVGRLEETQYFGPGTRLLVL.

This clone has just one count. This rearrangement joins TRBV5-1 to TRBJ2-3; D call uncertain. Trimming left V 1 base short and J 2 bases short, with 11 bases between. Germline loops: CDR1 SGHRS, CDR2 YFSETQ. The CDR3 has 15 amino acids. CDR3 coding DNA: TGCGCCAGCAGCTTGTTCGGGCCCACCACAGATACGCAGTATTTT. Its translation: CASSLFGPTTDTQYF. Based on the CDR3 plus reference TRBV5-1 and TRBJ2-3, the full variable domain is KAGVTQTPRYLIKTRGQQVTLSCSPISGHRSVSWYQQTPGQGLQFLFEYFSETQRNKGNFPGRFSGRQFSNSRSEMNVSTLELGDSALYLCASSLFGPTTDTQYFGPGTRLTVL.

The chain has TRBV5-4 and TRBJ2-7; D is possibly TRBD1 (6 bases). From germline, CDR1 is SGHNT and CDR2 YYREEE (reference sequence). Deletions cut 4 bases from V and 0 bases from J, with 14 bases between. This CDR3 is built from 15 residues. CDR3 DNA sequence: TGTGCCAGCAGCCCACCCGGGACAAACTCCTACGAGCAGTACTTC. It translates to CASSPPGTNSYEQYF. Looking up the rest from reference TRBV5-4 and TRBJ2-7 gives the full variable domain: ETGVTQSPTHLIKTRGQQVTLRCSSQSGHNTVSWYQQALGQGPQFIFQYYREEENGRGNFPPRFSGLQFPNYSSELNVNALELDDSALYLCASSPPGTNSYEQYFGPGTRLTVT.

The rearrangement joins TRBV2 to TRBJ1-5; maybe TRBD1 (6 bases). Germline values: CDR1 SNHLY, CDR2 FYNNEI. The CDR3 spans 14 residues. V lost 6 bases, J lost 3 bases, and 12 bases lay in between. The CDR3 DNA follows: TGTGCCAGCAGCCCCGACAGGTACAATCAGCCCCAGCATTTT. Translation: CASSPDRYNQPQHF.

This rearrangement joins TRBV5-8 to TRBJ2-5, with a weak D call TRBD2 (6 bases). Germline V CDR1 and CDR2: SGHTS, YDEGEE. This CDR3 spans 16 amino acids. V shed 3 bases and J shed 3 bases, with 18 bases lying between them. CDR3 coding DNA: TGTGCCAGCAGCTCCGTGGTGGTAGCGGACAAAGAGACCCAGTACTTC. Translation gives CASSSVVVADKETQYF.

This CDR3 is CASSFLSYEQYF. The CDR3 DNA sequence: TGTGCCAGCAGCTTCTTATCCTACGAGCAGTACTTC. This rearrangement joins TRBV7-2 to TRBJ2-7; D gene unclear. This CDR3 contains 12 residues. The germline V gene has CDR1 SGHTA and CDR2 FQGNSA. V lost 3 bases and J lost 1, with 4 bases in between.

J is TRBJ2-1 and V is TRBV10-2; D unresolved. The CDR3 runs to 11 residues. Germline lookup yields CDR1 WSHSY and CDR2 SAAADI. V dropped 3 bases and J dropped 3 bases, with 0 bases sitting between them. The CDR3 coding sequence is TGCGCCAGCAGTGACTACAATGAGCAGTTCTTC. This codes for CASSDYNEQFF.

V and J are TRBV19 and TRBJ2-2; D is possibly TRBD1 (6 bases). Germline values: CDR1 LNHDA, CDR2 SQIVND (reference sequence). The V end was cut by 10 bases, the J end by 2 bases, with 11 bases between. The CDR3 is 13 amino acids. CDR3 sequence (DNA): TGTGCCACACGGACAGTCAACACCGGGGAGCTGTTTTTT. Translating it yields CATRTVNTGELFF. Full variable domain (rest looked up from reference TRBV19 and TRBJ2-2): DGGITQSPKYLFRKEGQNVTLSCEQNLNHDAMYWYRQDPGQGLRLIYYSQIVNDFQKGDIAEGYSVSREKKESFPLTVTSAQKNPTAFYLCATRTVNTGELFFGEGSRLTVL.

The chain joins TRBV18 to TRBJ1-1; 8 nucleotides line up with TRBD1. CDR1 is KGHSH, CDR2 LQKENI, per germline. The CDR3 is 18 amino acids. Trimming cost V 3 bases and J 0 bases; bases outside gene matches: 12. The CDR3 DNA reads TGTGCCAGCTCACCGAAACAGGGGGTATTCCTCATGAACACTGAAGCTTTCTTT. This encodes CASSPKQGVFLMNTEAFF.

This rearrangement joins TRBV6-1 to TRBJ1-2; no firm D call. Per the germline V gene, CDR1 is MNHNS and CDR2 is SASEGT. V was pared by 2 bases and J by 4 bases, with 14 bases between. This CDR3 region has 15 residues. This chain's CDR3 is CASSEPATRSYGYTF. The CDR3 DNA sequence: TGTGCCAGCAGTGAACCAGCCACGCGAAGCTATGGCTACACCTTC.